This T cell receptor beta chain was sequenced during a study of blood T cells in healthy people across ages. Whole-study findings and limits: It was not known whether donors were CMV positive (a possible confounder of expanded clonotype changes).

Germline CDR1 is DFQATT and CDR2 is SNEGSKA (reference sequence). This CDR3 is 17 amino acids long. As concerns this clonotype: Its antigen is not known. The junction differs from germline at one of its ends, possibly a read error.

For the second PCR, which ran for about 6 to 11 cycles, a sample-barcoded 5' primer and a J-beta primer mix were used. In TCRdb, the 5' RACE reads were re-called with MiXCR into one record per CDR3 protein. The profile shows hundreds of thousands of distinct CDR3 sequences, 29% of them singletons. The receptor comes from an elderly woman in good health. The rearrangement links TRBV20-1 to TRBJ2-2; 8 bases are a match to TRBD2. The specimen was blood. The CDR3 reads CSARVPQRGTNTGELFF. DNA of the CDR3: TGCAGTGCAAGAGTCCCCCAGCGGGGGACGAACACCGGGGAGCTGTTTTTT.